Listed below are T cell receptor beta chains from one sample, sequenced in a study of identifying expanded T cells in peripheral blood. This table comes from immunoSEQ multiplex PCR, and its TCRdb copy is limited to in-frame clones, with some not included. The sample carries 85,000 to 100,000 clones, about nine tenths recorded once. Sequencing was performed on blood. The receptors shown here come from a person aged 18 to 70 in good health. Both conserved end residues are part of each CDR3.

TRBJ2-7,TRBV6-5,CASSYRVDSSYEQYF
TRBJ1-2,TRBV7-2,CASSHRGGDYGYTF
TRBJ2-5,TRBV14,CASSQLTGQETQYF
TRBJ1-5,TRBV28,CASTIVQGTSNQPQHF
TRBJ1-1,TRBV9,CASSVDGGGGGTEAFF
TRBJ1-3,TRBV5-1,CASSPSVSGNTIYF
TRBJ1-1,TRBV2,CASTRDGTENTEAFF
TRBJ2-2,TRBV10-2,CASMKDRVITGELFF
TRBJ2-5,TRBV5-1,CASSSGGVETQYF
TRBJ1-1,TRBV6-6,CASILNSVETEAFF
TRBJ2-5,TRBV19,CASSSPLAGPQETQYF
TRBJ2-5,TRBV6-1,CASSGVAGGFETQYF
TRBJ1-5,TRBV6-1,CASQGYRSQPQHF
TRBJ1-5,TRBV6-1,CASSSSDSPQPQHF
TRBJ2-5,TRBV5-1,CASSLVLAGAQETQYF
TRBJ1-1,TRBV19,CASSFRGGTEAFF
TRBJ2-5,TRBV5-1,CASSLDQGQETQYF
TRBJ2-5,TRBV6-6,CASSYSRGVETQYF
TRBJ2-2,TRBV5-1,CASSPKPEKRLAGELFF
TRBJ2-6,TRBV4-3,CASSHDVSSGANVLTF
TRBJ2-7,TRBV6-1,CASSAEGASSYEQYF
TRBJ2-1,TRBV6-4,CASSKTSGEGDEQFF
TRBJ2-1,TRBV7-3,CASSLQPLYNEQFF
TRBJ2-1,TRBV10-2,CATSVAELYNEQFF
TRBJ2-1,TRBV11-2,CASSLDLMVNEQFF
TRBJ1-5,TRBV9,CASSPEGIGPQHF
TRBJ2-3,TRBV11-2,CASSFASTDTQYF
TRBJ2-4,TRBV5-5,CASSLQQLAGGPGAIQYF
TRBJ2-2,TRBV5-1,CASAGATTSENTGELFF
TRBJ2-7,TRBV7-2,CASSLVVTSGSYEQYF
TRBJ2-5,TRBV11-3,CASSAGTSGSIETQYF
TRBJ2-5,TRBV5-4,CASSPGLGNQETQYF
TRBJ1-5,TRBV7-2,CASSLTGEYNQPQHF
TRBJ2-5,TRBV30,CAWSGTRYQETQYF
TRBJ1-2,TRBV7-2,CASSPSQGALGYTF
TRBJ2-1,TRBV7-8,CASSSTGGPSYNEQFF
TRBJ2-7,TRBV6-5,CASSPSGESYEQYF
TRBJ2-7,TRBV25-1,CASSPAAGTQSTYEQYF
TRBJ2-5,TRBV7-3,CASSPSGQETQYF